This TCR beta chain was sequenced during a study of cytomegalovirus exposure and HLA in healthy donors. The V gene's germline CDR1 is MNHNS and CDR2 SASEGT. The CDR3 is 13 residues long. The germline V and J ends were trimmed by 10 bases and 4 bases, with 17 bases remaining between them. The PCR was carried out with 60 Vbeta primers and 13 Jbeta primers. This table comes from immunoSEQ multiplex PCR, and its TCRdb copy is limited to in-frame clones, with some not included. The sample shows some 180,000 clones, roughly three quarters of them seen only once. The TCR originated in a male donor in good health and CMV-seronegative. The chain couples TRBV6-1 to TRBJ2-7; D might be TRBD2 (6 bases). The sample comprised PBMCs. CDR3 in amino acids: CATISGTVYEQYF. In nucleotides, the CDR3 is TGTGCCACCATTTCAGGGACTGTTTACGAGCAGTACTTC.